Listed below are T cell receptor beta chains from one sample, sequenced in a study of cytomegalovirus exposure and HLA in healthy donors. The table came from immunoSEQ multiplex PCR; TCRdb's copy has only in-frame clones and leaves some out. The sample contains more than 150,000 clones, about 84% of which appear only once. Sequencing used PBMCs. Receptors originate from a man aged 45-60 years in good health and CMV-seropositive. Both conserved end residues are part of each CDR3. A D gene is named only where the DNA matches it firmly. Not all rows give a size; the values are once, few, many and, for expanded clones, a class.

TRBJ2-5	TRBV7-2	-	-	CASRIIDQETQYF	TGTGCCAGCAGGATTATAGACCAAGAGACCCAGTACTTC
TRBJ2-5	TRBV9	-	-	CASSVAQQETQYF	TGTGCCAGCAGCGTAGCACAACAAGAGACCCAGTACTTC
TRBJ2-1	TRBV28	-	once	CASYLRGANEQFF	TGTGCCAGCTACCTTCGGGGGGCGAATGAGCAGTTCTTC
TRBJ1-6	TRBV6-6	TRBD1	-	CASRSTGSSYNSPLHF	TGTGCCAGCAGATCGACAGGGAGCTCCTATAATTCACCCCTCCACTTT
TRBJ1-5	TRBV6-6	-	-	CASGLNQPQHF	TGTGCCAGCGGGCTAAATCAGCCCCAGCATTTT
TRBJ1-1	TRBV5-4	TRBD1	-	CASSRGQNTEAFF	TGTGCCAGCAGCAGGGGGCAAAACACTGAAGCTTTCTTT
TRBJ2-5	TRBV5-6	TRBD2	-	CASSSRTSGFRGETQYF	TGTGCCAGCAGCTCAAGGACTAGCGGCTTCAGAGGAGAGACCCAGTACTTC
TRBJ2-2	TRBV6-5	-	-	CASSKPSGTGELFF	TGTGCCAGCAGTAAACCCTCAGGGACCGGGGAGCTGTTTTTT
TRBJ1-6	TRBV6-1	TRBD1	-	CAAEGTGLNSPLHF	TGTGCCGCAGAAGGGACAGGGCTTAATTCACCCCTCCACTTT
TRBJ2-7	TRBV6-1	TRBD1	-	CASSEPGQGAQEQYF	TGTGCCAGCAGTGAACCGGGACAGGGGGCCCAAGAGCAGTACTTC
TRBJ2-3	TRBV29-1	-	few	CSVGAILGTDTQYF	TGCAGCGTTGGAGCTATTCTAGGCACAGATACGCAGTATTTT
TRBJ1-4	TRBV10-3	TRBD1	few	CAIRGTGGEKLFF	TGTGCCATCAGGGGGACAGGGGGTGAAAAACTGTTTTTT
TRBJ2-2	TRBV7-2	TRBD2	-	CASSPYSGGNTGELFF	TGTGCCAGCAGCCCGTACTCGGGGGGGAACACCGGGGAGCTGTTTTTT
TRBJ2-1	TRBV19	TRBD1	-	CASSIDRASYNEQFF	TGTGCCAGTAGTATTGACAGGGCGTCCTACAATGAGCAGTTCTTC
TRBJ2-1	TRBV7-6	TRBD2	-	CASSSSSGTSGYNEQFF	TGTGCCAGCAGCTCAAGCTCCGGGACTAGCGGCTACAATGAGCAGTTCTTC
TRBJ1-5	TRBV2	-	-	CASSEALRGGNQPQHF	TGTGCCAGCAGTGAAGCGCTTCGGGGTGGCAATCAGCCCCAGCATTTT
TRBJ1-2	TRBV19	-	-	CASRMGHPTRGYTF	TGTGCCAGTAGGATGGGACACCCCACGCGGGGCTACACCTTC
TRBJ2-5	TRBV7-9	TRBD2	-	CASSLGLRGGRETQYF	TGTGCCAGCAGCTTAGGGCTGCGGGGGGGCCGCGAGACCCAGTACTTC
TRBJ2-2	TRBV7-3	TRBD2	once	CASSSREGIGTGELFF	TGTGCCAGCAGCTCCAGGGAGGGGATAGGAACCGGGGAGCTGTTTTTT
TRBJ2-7	TRBV9	-	-	CASSTGTPPYEQYF	TGTGCCAGCAGCACTGGGACTCCCCCCTACGAGCAGTACTTC
TRBJ2-1	TRBV11-2	-	-	CASSLNTYNEQFF	TGTGCCAGCAGCTTAAACACATACAATGAGCAGTTCTTC
TRBJ1-6	TRBV5-6	-	-	CASSTGIRYSPLHF	TGTGCCAGCAGCACCGGGATCAGGTATTCACCCCTCCACTTT
TRBJ2-3	TRBV30	TRBD2	-	CAWSSGLAGNTDTQYF	TGTGCCTGGTCCTCCGGACTAGCGGGTAACACAGATACGCAGTATTTT
TRBJ2-1	TRBV19	-	once	CASSRPFHRDLSYNEQFF	TGTGCCAGTAGTAGACCCTTCCACAGGGACCTCTCCTACAATGAGCAGTTCTTC
TRBJ1-1	TRBV5-1	-	-	CASKEQVNTEAFF	TGCGCCAGCAAGGAGCAAGTGAACACTGAAGCTTTCTTT
TRBJ2-3	TRBV11-1	TRBD2	-	CASSSRLARTDTQYF	TGTGCCAGCAGCTCTAGACTAGCTCGCACAGATACGCAGTATTTT
TRBJ1-4	TRBV2	-	-	CASSGGGVKLFF	TGTGCCAGCAGCGGAGGAGGGGTAAAACTGTTTTTT
TRBJ2-2	TRBV2	-	-	CASSARQFGSGELFF	TGTGCCAGCAGTGCCCGACAGTTTGGGTCCGGGGAGCTGTTTTTT